The 7 T cell receptor beta chains below come from one sample, sequenced in a study of blood T cell repertoires in COVID-19. Method: immunoSEQ multiplex PCR; TCRdb's copy keeps in-frame clones and lacks some. The sample lists 150,000 to 250,000 clones, around 90% occurring once. Specimen: PBMCs or T cells enriched from blood (not recorded which). Every receptor here comes from a woman aged 25 to 45 who had recovered from COVID-19.

The count of this clone is one. The rearrangement links TRBV24-1 to TRBJ1-3; D not resolved. CDR1 and CDR2 from the germline V gene are KGHDR and SFDVKD. This CDR3 region has 15 residues. Trimming left V 4 bases short and J 2 bases short, with 11 bases between. The CDR3, as DNA: TGTGCCACCAGTGAGAGGACTCCGGCTGGAAACACCATATATTTT. This gives the protein CATSERTPAGNTIYF.

V is TRBV11-3 and J is TRBJ1-1, with D perhaps matching TRBD1 (5 bases). V was cut by 0 bases and J by 1 base, with 15 bases left in between. CDR1 and CDR2 from the germline V gene are SGHNT and YENEEA. This CDR3 contains 17 residues. The CDR3 DNA follows: TGTGCCAGCAGCTTAGAGACGGACACCTGGCCGAACACTGAAGCTTTCTTT. It is translated as CASSLETDTWPNTEAFF.

For the CDR3, the DNA is TGTGCCAGCAGCCAGGACAGGCAAGAGACCCAGTACTTC. This gives the protein CASSQDRQETQYF. The chain has TRBV27 and TRBJ2-5; TRBD1 matches at 7 bases. The V and J ends lost 6 bases and 2 bases, in that order; junction bases with no gene match: 3. Germline V gene data show CDR1 as MNHEY and CDR2 as SMNVEV (reference sequence). There are 13 residues in the CDR3.

The rearrangement uses TRBV7-2 and TRBJ1-3, with TRBD1 as a possible D gene (5 bases). Trimming took off 1 base at V and 8 bases at J, with 15 bases between the two ends. Germline CDR1 and CDR2: SGHTA and FQGNSA. The CDR3 runs 15 residues. This chain's CDR3 is CASSLVTGSGDTIYF. Written as DNA, the CDR3 is TGTGCCAGCAGCTTAGTCACAGGCTCCGGAGACACCATATATTTT. Full variable domain (missing parts from reference TRBV7-2 and TRBJ1-3): GAGVSQSPSNKVTEKGKDVELRCDPISGHTALYWYRQSLGQGLEFLIYFQGNSAPDKSGLPSDRFSAERTGGSVSTLTIQRTQQEDSAVYLCASSLVTGSGDTIYFGEGSWLTVV.

Points on this clone: A junction boundary mismatches the germline segment, possibly from a read error. The J gene is TRBJ1-4, the V gene TRBV2; the D gene is possibly TRBD1 (6 bases). The V gene's germline CDR1 is SNHLY and CDR2 FYNNEI. The CDR3 totals 14 residues. DNA of the CDR3: TGTGCCAGCAGGGAAGGGGGGGGTACAGAAAAACTGTTTTTT. It is translated as CASREGGGTEKLFF.

The DNA of the CDR3 is TGTGCCACCAGTGGCTCTACCCGGGACATTTCAGAAAAACTGTTTTTT. This codes for CATSGSTRDISEKLFF. This chain joins TRBV24-1 and TRBJ1-4; possibly TRBD1 for D (6 bases). Per the germline V gene, CDR1 is KGHDR and CDR2 is SFDVKD. The CDR3 spans 16 residues. V gave up 5 bases and J gave up 8 bases, with 20 bases separating them.

The genes are TRBV7-9 and TRBJ1-5; D ambiguous. Germline lookup yields CDR1 SEHNR and CDR2 FQNEAQ (reference sequence). The CDR3 has 14 residues. Trimming stripped 1 base from V and 3 bases from J, with 7 bases between. The CDR3 spells CASSLDLLNQPQHF. CDR3 bases: TGTGCCAGCAGCTTAGACTTGCTCAATCAGCCCCAGCATTTT.